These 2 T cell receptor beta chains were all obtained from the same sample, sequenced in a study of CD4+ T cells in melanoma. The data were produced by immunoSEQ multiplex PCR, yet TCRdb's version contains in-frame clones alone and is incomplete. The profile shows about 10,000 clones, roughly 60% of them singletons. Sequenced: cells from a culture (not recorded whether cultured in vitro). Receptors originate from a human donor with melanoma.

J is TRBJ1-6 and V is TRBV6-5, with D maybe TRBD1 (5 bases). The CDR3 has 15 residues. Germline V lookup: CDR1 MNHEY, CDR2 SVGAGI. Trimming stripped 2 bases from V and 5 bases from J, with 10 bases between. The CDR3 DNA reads TGTGCCAGCAGTTACCTATCCAGGGATAATTCACCCCTCCACTTT. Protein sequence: CASSYLSRDNSPLHF.

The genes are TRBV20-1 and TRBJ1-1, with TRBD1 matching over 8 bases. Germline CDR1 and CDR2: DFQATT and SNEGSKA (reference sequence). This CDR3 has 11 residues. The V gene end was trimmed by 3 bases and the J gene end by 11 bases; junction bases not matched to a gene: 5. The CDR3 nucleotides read TGCAGTGCTAGCCAGGGGGCCGATGCTTTCTTT. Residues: CSASQGADAFF.